Reported below is one TCR beta chain. Its antigen remains unidentified. A much more abundant neighbour one base away suggests this may be a read error. Lacking the conserved final phenylalanine or tryptophan, this CDR3 likely reflects a read error. The sample comes from a study of prognosis after radiotherapy for stage I lung cancer (dated by TCRdb to about 2021). Some background on the complete study: Around 18 stage I NSCLC patients were enrolled in Nanjing, China, between 2018 and January 2019. There were roughly 15 patients with newly diagnosed primary stage I lung tumors and several patients with oligometastatic NSCLC after surgical resection of the primary tumor. Every patient was regarded as medically inoperable, because of comorbidities in around 12 cases and refusal of surgery in 7 cases. The cohort was made up of around 13 men and 6 or 7 women, with a median age of roughly 74 years and an age range of 53 to 84 years. About a dozen patients had adenocarcinoma and several had squamous cell carcinoma as the tumor histology. SBRT was delivered in 3 to 5 fractions with a biologically effective dose of at least 100 Gy, and image-guided IMRT or VMAT was used for delivery. SBRT was not combined with any concurrent therapy in any patient. After SBRT, distant metastases developed in about 20% of the 19 patients at a median of around 7 months, while the remaining 15 patients had no significant progression. The study profiled peripheral blood TCR beta repertoires from stage I NSCLC patients before and after stereotactic body radiotherapy and related them to distant failure. A total of about 38 blood samples from some 19 patients were sequenced, with one sample obtained before and one obtained after SBRT for each patient. General findings and caveats noted by the study authors: Differences in TRBV and TRBJ usage frequencies by metastasis status were reportedly observed in two V genes at baseline and in ten or so V and two J genes after SBRT. After SBRT, the number of unique TCR clones decreased (median around 10,000 before versus 6,000 to 7,000 after; Wilcoxon paired P=0.011). Post-SBRT Shannon entropy and its change from baseline were lower in patients who developed distant metastases; baseline Shannon entropy was not associated with metastases. The small cohort and short follow-up limited the study, so independent validation of the findings is needed. None of the reported P values were adjusted for multiple comparisons. Whether the expanded TCR clones were tumor-specific was not determined.

Two rounds of multiplex PCR were used to amplify the TCR beta CDR3 region from genomic DNA. In the first PCR round, primers specific to each TRBV and TRBJ gene were used, and the primer sequences were filed in Chinese patent CN105087789A. Universal primers were used in the second PCR round. The Roche High Pure PCR Template Preparation Kit was used to extract genomic DNA from the frozen PBMCs. The libraries underwent paired-end sequencing with 151 bp reads on an Illumina HiSeq 3000. Per the authors' processing: Raw reads lacking the multiplex PCR primer sequences were removed with CutAdapt. PEAR was used to merge high-quality paired reads into contigs. TRB V, D and J gene segments were assigned to each contig with MiXCR by alignment to reference sequences. CDR3 sequences were clustered by base quality and sequence similarity to remove sequencing errors. Diversity was calculated as Shannon entropy divided by the natural log of the number of productive TCR sequences. Clonality was defined as one minus Shannon entropy divided by the natural log of the number of unique clonotypes. Using the Youden index from ROC curves, the researchers picked the repertoire-metric cut-offs for progression-free survival, and all analyses were carried out in R 3.5.3. The public reads were reprocessed in TCRdb via fastp at Q25 and MiXCR, keeping in-frame beta chains. Records with the same CDR3 protein are collapsed into one entry carrying the most frequent genes and DNA. The V and J calls come from TCRdb's annotation, not from the publication. The sample yields 25,000 to 35,000 distinct CDR3 sequences; about 43% were counted once. 15% to 20% of the sample is held by the ten biggest clonotypes.

All patients had node-negative disease on CT and PET/CT, and none had a history of other malignancies or had previously received chemotherapy or radiotherapy. At each of two time points, around 6 milliliters of peripheral venous blood were collected into EDTA tubes. PBMCs were isolated by Ficoll-Paque Plus density-gradient centrifugation. Samples were stored at -80°C immediately after collection until analysis. The CDR3 has 18 amino acids, counting both end residues. Only CDR3 DNA remains: 54 bases, in frame from the first base. Sequences MNHEY (CDR1) and SVGEGT (CDR2) are obtained from the germline V gene.

This receptor chain uses TRBV6-2 or TRBV6-3 and TRBJ1-6; the D gene cannot be resolved reliably. The specimen was PBMCs, collected before or after stereotactic body radiation therapy (not recorded which). This receptor was obtained from a donor of 50 years or more with non-small cell lung cancer. The nucleotides read TGTGCCAGCAGTTACTCTACAGTCGGGAGCTCCTATAATTCAACCCTCCACTCT. Translated, it reads CASSYSTVGSSYNSTLHS.